The rows below give T cell receptor beta chains drawn from one sample of a study of T cells in Graves' hyperthyroidism and ophthalmopathy. Via MiXCR, TCRdb re-called the multiplex PCR reads, giving one row per CDR3 protein. The sample consists of around 500,000 distinct CDR3 sequences, around 15% of them appearing once. Sequencing used blood. The receptors come from a middle-aged woman with Graves' hyperthyroidism. Each CDR3 is given with its conserved first and last residue. D genes are given only for firm matches. A row's size may be missing; if present it is once, few, many or a size class.

V gene	J gene	clone size	D gene	CDR3 protein	CDR3 DNA
TRBV20-1	TRBJ1-5	few	NA	CSARDPGVLSNQPQHF	TGCAGTGCTAGAGATCCTGGCGTTTTGAGCAATCAGCCCCAGCATTTT
TRBV20-1	TRBJ2-7	few	TRBD2	CSALSTGGLKNEQYF	TGCAGTGCTCTATCAACGGGAGGGCTTAAGAACGAGCAGTACTTC
TRBV19	TRBJ2-3	few	NA	CASSMWAVSTDTQYF	TGTGCCAGTAGTATGTGGGCTGTTAGCACAGATACGCAGTATTTT
TRBV5-1	TRBJ2-3	many	NA	CASSLASIAGTSARDTQYF	TGCGCCAGCAGCTTGGCCTCCATCGCCGGGACTTCTGCCCGAGATACGCAGTATTTT
TRBV20-1	TRBJ1-1	many	NA	CSAEPRLEGTEAFF	TGCAGTGCAGAACCCCGACTGGAGGGGACTGAAGCTTTCTTT
TRBV4-1	TRBJ2-7	many	NA	CASSGGVWGDGEQYF	TGCGCCAGCAGCGGGGGAGTCTGGGGGGACGGCGAGCAGTACTTC
TRBV27	TRBJ1-2	NA	NA	CASKTHQGNYGYTF	TGTGCCAGCAAGACACACCAGGGGAACTATGGCTACACCTTC
TRBV6-1	TRBJ1-3	few	NA	CASSGGPHPGNTIYF	TGTGCCAGCAGTGGCGGACCTCACCCTGGAAACACCATATATTTT
TRBV10-3	TRBJ2-1	many	NA	CAISESQALRLRNEQFF	TGTGCCATCAGTGAGTCTCAGGCCCTACGACTTCGCAATGAGCAGTTCTTC
TRBV13	TRBJ2-7	NA	TRBD1	CASGRGQLTDYEQYF	TGTGCCAGCGGCAGGGGACAGCTGACTGACTACGAGCAGTACTTC
TRBV7-8	TRBJ1-5	few	NA	CASSFVSQPQHF	TGTGCCAGCAGCTTTGTTTCACAGCCCCAGCATTTT
TRBV7-9	TRBJ1-1	NA	NA	CASSPQGFPEAFF	TGTGCCAGCAGCCCTCAGGGGTTCCCTGAAGCTTTCTTT
TRBV5-1	TRBJ1-2	NA	TRBD1	CASSLAGTEGTGGYTF	TGCGCCAGCAGCTTAGCCGGGACAGAGGGTACTGGTGGCTACACCTTC
TRBV5-1	TRBJ2-3	many	TRBD2	CASSLGSGRTDTQYF	TGCGCCAGCAGCTTGGGTAGCGGGCGCACAGATACGCAGTATTTT
TRBV5-6	TRBJ2-5	many	TRBD2	CASSKGLAGGETQYF	TGTGCCAGCAGCAAAGGACTAGCGGGAGGAGAGACCCAGTACTTC
TRBV7-9	TRBJ2-5	many	NA	CASSSYLSEQETQYF	TGTGCCAGCAGCTCTTATTTGTCGGAACAAGAGACCCAGTACTTC
TRBV29-1	TRBJ2-1	many	TRBD2	CSVRGGRETYNEQFF	TGCAGCGTTAGGGGCGGGAGGGAAACCTACAATGAGCAGTTCTTC
TRBV24-1	TRBJ2-1	NA	TRBD1	CATSDNLSGTGTKRANNEQFF	TGTGCCACCAGTGATAATTTATCCGGGACAGGTACAAAGCGGGCCAACAATGAGCAGTTCTTC
TRBV12-3/TRBV12-4	TRBJ1-1	many	NA	CASTLWEDTEAFF	TGTGCCAGCACCCTGTGGGAGGACACTGAAGCTTTCTTT
TRBV28	TRBJ2-7	NA	TRBD2	CAGTQRDFPYEQYF	TGTGCCGGGACTCAGCGGGACTTTCCCTACGAGCAGTACTTC
TRBV7-2	TRBJ2-1	many	TRBD2	CASSLDVTSVEQFF	TGTGCCAGCAGCTTAGACGTGACTAGCGTTGAGCAGTTCTTC
TRBV4-1	TRBJ2-3	few	TRBD1	CASSMTGQSFTDTQYF	TGCGCCAGCAGCATGACGGGACAGTCCTTCACAGATACGCAGTATTTT
TRBV28	TRBJ1-1	NA	NA	CASSFFARRNTEAFF	TGTGCCAGCAGTTTTTTCGCTCGGAGGAACACTGAAGCTTTCTTT
TRBV12-3/TRBV12-4	TRBJ1-2	NA	NA	CASSFEGRSGYTF	TGTGCCAGCAGTTTCGAGGGAAGAAGTGGCTACACCTTC
TRBV28	TRBJ2-7	many	TRBD2	CASSLGLAGGRYEQYF	TGTGCCAGCAGTTTAGGACTAGCGGGAGGGCGATACGAGCAGTACTTC
TRBV18	TRBJ2-7	many	NA	CASSPTTYEQYF	TGTGCCAGCTCACCTACTACCTACGAGCAGTACTTC
TRBV2	TRBJ2-1	few	NA	CASSGSSVAGNEQFF	TGTGCCAGCAGTGGATCCAGCGTAGCAGGAAATGAGCAGTTCTTC
TRBV19	TRBJ2-4	few	NA	CASSIYLAKNIQYF	TGTGCCAGTAGTATTTATCTAGCCAAAAACATTCAGTACTTC